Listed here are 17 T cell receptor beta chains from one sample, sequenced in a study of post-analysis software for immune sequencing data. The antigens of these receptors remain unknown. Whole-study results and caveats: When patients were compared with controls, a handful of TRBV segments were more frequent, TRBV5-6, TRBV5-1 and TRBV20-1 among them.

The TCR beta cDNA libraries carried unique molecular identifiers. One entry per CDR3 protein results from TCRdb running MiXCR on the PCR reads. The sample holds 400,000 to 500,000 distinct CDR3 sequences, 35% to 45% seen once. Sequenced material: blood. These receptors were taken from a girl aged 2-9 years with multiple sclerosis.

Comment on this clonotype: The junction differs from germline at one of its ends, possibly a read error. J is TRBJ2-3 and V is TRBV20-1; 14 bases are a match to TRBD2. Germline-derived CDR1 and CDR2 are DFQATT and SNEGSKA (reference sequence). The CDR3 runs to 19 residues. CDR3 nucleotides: TGCAGTGCTATTGGGGTTGGGACTAGCGGGAGTGGTAGCACAGGTACGCAGTATTTT. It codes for CSAIGVGTSGSGSTGTQYF.

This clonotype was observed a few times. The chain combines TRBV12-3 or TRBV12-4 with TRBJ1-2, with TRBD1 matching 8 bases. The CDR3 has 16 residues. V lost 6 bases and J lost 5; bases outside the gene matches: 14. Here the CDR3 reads CASSSGTGGNRYGYTF. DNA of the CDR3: TGTGCCAGCAGCTCCGGGACAGGCGGAAACCGGTATGGCTACACCTTC.

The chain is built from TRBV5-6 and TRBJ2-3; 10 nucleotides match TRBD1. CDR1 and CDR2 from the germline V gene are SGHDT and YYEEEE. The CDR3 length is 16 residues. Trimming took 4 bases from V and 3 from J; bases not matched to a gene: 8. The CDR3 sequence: CASSAASGQGTDTQYF. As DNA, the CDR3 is TGTGCCAGCAGCGCGGCGTCGGGACAGGGGACAGATACGCAGTATTTT.

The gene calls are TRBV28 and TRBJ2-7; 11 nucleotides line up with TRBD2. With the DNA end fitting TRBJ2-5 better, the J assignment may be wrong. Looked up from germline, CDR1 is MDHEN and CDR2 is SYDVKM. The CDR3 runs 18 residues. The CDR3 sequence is CASSSGSEGLAAQETQYF. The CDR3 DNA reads TGTGCCAGCAGTTCGGGTTCCGAGGGACTAGCGGCACAAGAGACCCAGTACTTC.

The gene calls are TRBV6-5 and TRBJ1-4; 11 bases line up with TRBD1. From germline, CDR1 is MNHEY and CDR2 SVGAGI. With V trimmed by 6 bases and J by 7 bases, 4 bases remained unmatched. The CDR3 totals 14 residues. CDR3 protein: CASRTGTGGEKLFF. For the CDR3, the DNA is TGTGCCAGCAGAACCGGGACAGGGGGTGAAAAACTGTTTTTT.

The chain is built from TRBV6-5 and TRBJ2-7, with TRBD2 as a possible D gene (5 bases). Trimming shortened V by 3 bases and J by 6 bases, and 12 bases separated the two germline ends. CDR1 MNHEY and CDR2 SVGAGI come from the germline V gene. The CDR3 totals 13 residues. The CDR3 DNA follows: TGTGCCAGCAGTTATCCACGGGGTTCCGAGCAGTACTTC. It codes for CASSYPRGSEQYF.

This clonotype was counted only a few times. CDR3 in amino acids: CASSSGDSRDTQYF. DNA for the CDR3: TGTGCCAGCAGTTCCGGGGACAGTCGTGATACGCAGTATTTT. The chain combines TRBV6-5 with TRBJ2-3; 7 nucleotides agree with TRBD1. The CDR3 loop spans 14 amino acids. The germline V gene has CDR1 MNHEY and CDR2 SVGAGI. With V trimmed by 4 bases and J by 6 bases, 7 bases remained unmatched.

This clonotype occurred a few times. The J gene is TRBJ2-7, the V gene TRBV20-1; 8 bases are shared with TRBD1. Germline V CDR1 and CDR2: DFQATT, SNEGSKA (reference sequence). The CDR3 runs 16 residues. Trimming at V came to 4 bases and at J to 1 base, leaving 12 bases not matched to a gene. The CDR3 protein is CSANTQGQALSYEQYF. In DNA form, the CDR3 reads TGCAGTGCTAATACCCAGGGACAGGCGTTATCCTACGAGCAGTACTTC.

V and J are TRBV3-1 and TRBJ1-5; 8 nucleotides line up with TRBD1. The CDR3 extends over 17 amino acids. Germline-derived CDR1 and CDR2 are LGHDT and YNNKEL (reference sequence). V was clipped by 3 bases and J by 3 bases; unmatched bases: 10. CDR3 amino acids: CASSQAGQGWDNQPQHF. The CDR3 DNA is TGTGCCAGCAGCCAGGCCGGACAGGGTTGGGACAATCAGCCCCAGCATTTT.

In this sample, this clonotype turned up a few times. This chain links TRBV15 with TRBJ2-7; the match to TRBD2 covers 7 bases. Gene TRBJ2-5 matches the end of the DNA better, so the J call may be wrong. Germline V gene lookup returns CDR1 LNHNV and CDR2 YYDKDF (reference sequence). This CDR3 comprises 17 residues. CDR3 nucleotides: TGTGCCACCAGCAGATCCTCACCGGGACTACTGCAAGAGACCCAGTACTTC. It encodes CATSRSSPGLLQETQYF.

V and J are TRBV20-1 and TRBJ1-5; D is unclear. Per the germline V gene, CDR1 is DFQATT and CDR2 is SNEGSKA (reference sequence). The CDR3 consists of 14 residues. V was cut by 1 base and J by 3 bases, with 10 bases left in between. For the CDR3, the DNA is TGCAGTGCTAGAGTCGGTGGAACCAATCAGCCCCAGCATTTT. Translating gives CSARVGGTNQPQHF.

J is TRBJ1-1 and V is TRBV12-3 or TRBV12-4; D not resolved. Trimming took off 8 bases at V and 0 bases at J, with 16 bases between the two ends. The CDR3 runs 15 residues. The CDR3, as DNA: TGTGCCAGCCGAAATTTAGAGTTTATGAACACTGAAGCTTTCTTT. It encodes CASRNLEFMNTEAFF.

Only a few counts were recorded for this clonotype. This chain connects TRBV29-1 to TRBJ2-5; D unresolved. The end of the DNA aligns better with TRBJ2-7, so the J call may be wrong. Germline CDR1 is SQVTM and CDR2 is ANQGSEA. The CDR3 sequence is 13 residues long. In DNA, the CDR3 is TGCAGCGTTGTTACAGCCAAAACCTACGAGCAGTACTTC. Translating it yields CSVVTAKTYEQYF.

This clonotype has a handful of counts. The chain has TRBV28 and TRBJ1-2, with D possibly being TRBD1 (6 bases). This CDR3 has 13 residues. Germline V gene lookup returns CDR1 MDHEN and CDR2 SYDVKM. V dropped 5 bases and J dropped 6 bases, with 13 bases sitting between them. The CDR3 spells CASSPDSSDGYTF. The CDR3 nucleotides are TGTGCCAGCAGTCCGGACAGTTCCGATGGCTACACCTTC.

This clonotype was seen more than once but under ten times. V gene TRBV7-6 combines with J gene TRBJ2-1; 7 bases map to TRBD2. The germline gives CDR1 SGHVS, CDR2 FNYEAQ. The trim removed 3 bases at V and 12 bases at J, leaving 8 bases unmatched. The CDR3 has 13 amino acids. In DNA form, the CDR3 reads TGTGCCAGCAGCTTGGGGGGGTCCTGGGGGCAGTTCTTC. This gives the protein CASSLGGSWGQFF.

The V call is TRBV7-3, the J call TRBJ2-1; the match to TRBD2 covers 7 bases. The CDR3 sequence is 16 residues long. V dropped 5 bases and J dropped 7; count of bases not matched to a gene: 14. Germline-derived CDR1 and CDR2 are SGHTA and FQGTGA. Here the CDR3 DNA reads TGTGCCAGCAGCATAAACGGTGGCGGGAGAAGTAATGAGCAGTTCTTC. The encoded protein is CASSINGGGRSNEQFF. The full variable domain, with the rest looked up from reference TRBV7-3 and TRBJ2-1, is GAGVSQTPSNKVTEKGKYVELRCDPISGHTALYWYRQSLGQGPEFLIYFQGTGAADDSGLPNDRFFAVRPEGSVSTLKIQRTERGDSAVYLCASSINGGGRSNEQFFGPGTRLTVL.

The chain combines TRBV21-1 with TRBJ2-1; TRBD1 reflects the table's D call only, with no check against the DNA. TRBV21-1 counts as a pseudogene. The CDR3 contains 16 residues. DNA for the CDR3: TGTGCCAGCAGCAAATGTGGGGCCGCCCTATACAATGAGCAGTTCTTC. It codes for CASSKCGAALYNEQFF.